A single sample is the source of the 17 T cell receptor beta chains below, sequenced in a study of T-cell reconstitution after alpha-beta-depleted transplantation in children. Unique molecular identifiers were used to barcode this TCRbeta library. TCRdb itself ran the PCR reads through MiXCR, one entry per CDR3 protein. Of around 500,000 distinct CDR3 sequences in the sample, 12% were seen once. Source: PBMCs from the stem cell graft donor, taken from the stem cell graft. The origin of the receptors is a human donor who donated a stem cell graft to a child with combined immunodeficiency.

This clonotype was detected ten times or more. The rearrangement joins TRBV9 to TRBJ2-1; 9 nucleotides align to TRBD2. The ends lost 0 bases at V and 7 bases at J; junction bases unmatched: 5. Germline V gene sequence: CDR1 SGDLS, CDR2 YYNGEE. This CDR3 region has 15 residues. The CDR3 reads CASSVGSGSLNEQFF. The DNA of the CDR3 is TGTGCCAGCAGCGTAGGTAGCGGGAGTTTAAATGAGCAGTTCTTC.

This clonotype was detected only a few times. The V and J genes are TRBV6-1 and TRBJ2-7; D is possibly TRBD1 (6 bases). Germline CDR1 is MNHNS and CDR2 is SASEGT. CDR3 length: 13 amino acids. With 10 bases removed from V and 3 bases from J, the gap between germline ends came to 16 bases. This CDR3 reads CATMNREIYEQYF. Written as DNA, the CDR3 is TGTGCCACCATGAACAGGGAAATCTACGAGCAGTACTTC.

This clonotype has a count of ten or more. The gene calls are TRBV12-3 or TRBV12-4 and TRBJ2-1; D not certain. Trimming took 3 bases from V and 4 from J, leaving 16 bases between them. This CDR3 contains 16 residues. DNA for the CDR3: TGTGCCAGCAGTTTGCCCGGAGATTTGGGATACAATGAGCAGTTCTTC. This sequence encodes CASSLPGDLGYNEQFF.

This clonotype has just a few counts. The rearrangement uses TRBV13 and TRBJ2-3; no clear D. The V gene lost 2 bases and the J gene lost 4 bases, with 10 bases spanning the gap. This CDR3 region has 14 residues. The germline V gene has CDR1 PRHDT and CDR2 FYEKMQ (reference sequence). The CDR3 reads CASSLRSGPDTQYF. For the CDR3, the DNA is TGTGCCAGCAGCTTACGGTCCGGCCCAGATACGCAGTATTTT.

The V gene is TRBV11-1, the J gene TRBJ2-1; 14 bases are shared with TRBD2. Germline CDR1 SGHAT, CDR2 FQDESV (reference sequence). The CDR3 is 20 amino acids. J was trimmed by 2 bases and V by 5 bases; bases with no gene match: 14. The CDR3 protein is CASSTTVTSGRVDPYNEQFF. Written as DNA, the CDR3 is TGTGCCAGCAGCACCACTGTGACTAGCGGGAGGGTAGACCCCTACAATGAGCAGTTCTTC.

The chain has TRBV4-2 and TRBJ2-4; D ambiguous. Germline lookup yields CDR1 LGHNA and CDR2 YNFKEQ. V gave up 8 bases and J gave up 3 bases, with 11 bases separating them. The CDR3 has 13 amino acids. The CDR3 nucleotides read TGTGCCAGCGCCCCTGGGCTCAAAAACATTCAGTACTTC. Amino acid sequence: CASAPGLKNIQYF.

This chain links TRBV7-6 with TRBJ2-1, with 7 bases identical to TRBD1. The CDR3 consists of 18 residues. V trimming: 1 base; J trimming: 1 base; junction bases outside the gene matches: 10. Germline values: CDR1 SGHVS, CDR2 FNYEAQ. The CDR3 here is CASSLVFLAGGSYNEQFF. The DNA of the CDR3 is TGTGCCAGCAGCTTAGTATTCCTCGCAGGGGGATCCTACAATGAGCAGTTCTTC.

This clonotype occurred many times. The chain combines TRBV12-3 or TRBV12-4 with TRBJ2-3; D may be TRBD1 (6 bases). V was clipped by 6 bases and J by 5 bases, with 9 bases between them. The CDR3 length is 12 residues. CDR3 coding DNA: TGTGCCAGCAGCCGCAGGGGAGATACGCAGTATTTT. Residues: CASSRRGDTQYF.

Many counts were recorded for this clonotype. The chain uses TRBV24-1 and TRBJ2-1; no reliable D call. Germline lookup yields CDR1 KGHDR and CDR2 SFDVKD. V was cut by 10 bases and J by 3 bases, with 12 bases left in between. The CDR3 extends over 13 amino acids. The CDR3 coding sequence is TGTGCCACAGGGTCAGGAGTCTACAATGAGCAGTTCTTC. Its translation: CATGSGVYNEQFF.

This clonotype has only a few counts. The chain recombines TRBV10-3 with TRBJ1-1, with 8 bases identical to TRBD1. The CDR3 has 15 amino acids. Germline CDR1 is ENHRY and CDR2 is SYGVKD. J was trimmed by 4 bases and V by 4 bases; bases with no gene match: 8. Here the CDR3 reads CAISGGTGAGTEAFF. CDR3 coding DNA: TGTGCCATCAGTGGGGGGACAGGCGCTGGCACTGAAGCTTTCTTT.

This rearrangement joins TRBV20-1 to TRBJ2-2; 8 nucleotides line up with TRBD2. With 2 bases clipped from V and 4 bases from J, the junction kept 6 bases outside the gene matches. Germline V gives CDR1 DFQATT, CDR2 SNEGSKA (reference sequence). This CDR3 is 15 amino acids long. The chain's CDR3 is CSARNREGFTGELFF. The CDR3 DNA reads TGCAGTGCTAGAAACCGGGAGGGATTCACCGGGGAGCTGTTTTTT.

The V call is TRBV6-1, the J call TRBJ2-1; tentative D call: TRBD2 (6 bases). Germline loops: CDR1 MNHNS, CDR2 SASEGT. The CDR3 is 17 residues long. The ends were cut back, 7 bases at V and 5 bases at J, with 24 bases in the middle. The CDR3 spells CASTPRWGDRSDNEQFF. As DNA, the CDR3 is TGTGCCAGCACTCCTAGGTGGGGGGATCGCTCAGACAATGAGCAGTTCTTC.

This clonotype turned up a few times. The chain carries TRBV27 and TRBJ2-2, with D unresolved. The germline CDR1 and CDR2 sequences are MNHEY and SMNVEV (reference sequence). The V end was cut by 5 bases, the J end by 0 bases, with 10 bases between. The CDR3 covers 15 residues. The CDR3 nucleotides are TGTGCCAGCAGTCCGACCCCTCCGAACACCGGGGAGCTGTTTTTT. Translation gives CASSPTPPNTGELFF.

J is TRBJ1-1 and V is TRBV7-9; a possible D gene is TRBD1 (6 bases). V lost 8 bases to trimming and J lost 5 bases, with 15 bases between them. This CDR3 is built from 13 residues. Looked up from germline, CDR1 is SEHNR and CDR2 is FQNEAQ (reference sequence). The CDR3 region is CASLQGLGTEAFF. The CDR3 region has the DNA TGTGCCAGCCTCCAGGGGCTAGGGACTGAAGCTTTCTTT.

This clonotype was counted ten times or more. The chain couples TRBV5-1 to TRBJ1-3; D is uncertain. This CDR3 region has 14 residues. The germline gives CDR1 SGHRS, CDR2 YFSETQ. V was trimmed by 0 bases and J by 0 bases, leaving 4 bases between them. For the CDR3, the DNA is TGCGCCAGCAGCTTGGAGAGCTCTGGAAACACCATATATTTT. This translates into CASSLESSGNTIYF.

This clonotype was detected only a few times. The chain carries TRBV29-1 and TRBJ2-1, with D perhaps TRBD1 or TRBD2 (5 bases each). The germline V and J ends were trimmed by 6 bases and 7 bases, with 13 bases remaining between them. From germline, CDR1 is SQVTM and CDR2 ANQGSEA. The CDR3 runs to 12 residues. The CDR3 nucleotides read TGCAGCGTCCGGGACCCACGGAATGAGCAGTTCTTC. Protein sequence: CSVRDPRNEQFF.

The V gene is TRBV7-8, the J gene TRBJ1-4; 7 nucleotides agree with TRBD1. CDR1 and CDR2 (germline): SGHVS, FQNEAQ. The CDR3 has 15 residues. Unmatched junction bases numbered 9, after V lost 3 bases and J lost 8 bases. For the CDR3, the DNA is TGTGCCAGCAGCTTCGATGAAGGGGGCCACGAAAAACTGTTTTTT. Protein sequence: CASSFDEGGHEKLFF. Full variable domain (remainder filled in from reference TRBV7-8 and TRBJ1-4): GAGVSQSPRYKVAKRGQDVALRCDPISGHVSLFWYQQALGQGPEFLTYFQNEAQLDKSGLPSDRFFAERPEGSVSTLKIQRTQQEDSAVYLCASSFDEGGHEKLFFGSGTQLSVL.